Each of the 27 T cell receptor beta chains below was sequenced from the same sample in a study of T cell responses to AZD1222 COVID-19 vaccine. Libraries were prepared by immunoSEQ multiplex PCR; TCRdb keeps only in-frame clonotypes and omits some of them. The data show some 170,000 clones, about 92% seen once. Sequenced here: peripheral blood, sampled on day 0 of AZD1222 vaccination. The receptors were gathered from an adult in good health.

This clone came up a few times. The V gene is TRBV29-1, the J gene TRBJ1-2; 10 bases map to TRBD1. The CDR3 is made up of 15 amino acids. Germline CDR1 and CDR2: SQVTM and ANQGSEA. Germline trimming cut 5 bases from V and 0 bases from J; bases unmatched to any gene: 6. The DNA for the CDR3 is TGCAGCGTTCCGACAGGGGGCATAACTAACTATGGCTACACCTTC. This gives the protein CSVPTGGITNYGYTF.

This clone was detected once. This sequence joins TRBV4-1 and TRBJ2-7, with 11 bases matching TRBD1. Trimming cost V 3 bases and J 0 bases; bases outside gene matches: 1. Germline lookup yields CDR1 MGHRA and CDR2 YSYEKL. The length of the CDR3 is 15 residues. The CDR3 reads CASSQGQGVSYEQYF. The CDR3 bases are TGCGCCAGCAGCCAGGGACAGGGGGTCTCCTACGAGCAGTACTTC.

This chain uses TRBV3-1 (or the pseudogene TRBV3-2) with TRBJ2-1; no clear D. The CDR3 contains 14 residues. The germline V gene encodes CDR1 LGHDT and CDR2 YNNKEL (reference sequence). The germline V and J ends were trimmed by 2 bases and 7 bases, with 12 bases remaining between them. The CDR3 coding sequence is TGTGCCAGCAGCCAACGTCGTCAGTATAATGAGCAGTTCTTC. Translation: CASSQRRQYNEQFF.

The chain carries TRBV7-5 and TRBJ2-5; TRBD2, the table's D call, lacks a check against the DNA. TRBV7-5 is noted as a pseudogene. The CDR3 sequence is 16 residues long. The CDR3 loop reads CVRSLVRSTCQETQYF. The CDR3 nucleotides are TGTGTCAGAAGCTTAGTGCGTAGTACGTGCCAAGAGACCCAGTACTTC.

The J gene is TRBJ2-1, the V gene TRBV6-6; D possibly corresponds to TRBD2 (6 bases). Germline values: CDR1 MNHNY, CDR2 SVGAGI (reference sequence). Trimming removed 0 bases from V and 6 bases from J, with 9 bases in between. This CDR3 is built from 14 residues. The CDR3 nucleotides read TGTGCCAGCAGTTACTCGGGGGGTCCCAATGAGCAGTTCTTC. It translates to CASSYSGGPNEQFF.

Details on this clone: At one of its ends the junction is not consistent with the germline gene, which may arise from a read error. This chain uses TRBV5-1 with TRBJ2-1; TRBD1 might be the D (6 bases). Germline-derived CDR1 and CDR2 are SGHRS and YFSETQ. This CDR3 is built from 13 residues. The DNA for the CDR3 is TGCGCCAGCAGCGTATCAAGCGGACAGCCTTTGGTCTTC. Amino acids: CASSVSSGQPLVF.

The chain couples TRBV7-6 to TRBJ2-1, with D tentatively TRBD2 (6 bases). Germline lookup yields CDR1 SGHVS and CDR2 FNYEAQ. Trimming took 2 bases from V and 0 from J, leaving 23 bases between them. The CDR3 runs to 20 residues. The CDR3 spells CASSLLVGGDLASSYNEQFF. Written as DNA, the CDR3 is TGTGCCAGCAGCTTACTGGTGGGTGGGGATCTAGCGAGCTCCTACAATGAGCAGTTCTTC.

This chain connects TRBV19 to TRBJ2-2, with D perhaps TRBD1 or TRBD2 (7 bases each). Germline-derived CDR1 and CDR2 are LNHDA and SQIVND (reference sequence). CDR3 length equals 17 residues. The germline V and J ends were trimmed by 6 bases and 7 bases, with 24 bases remaining between them. The DNA for the CDR3 is TGTGCCAGTAGGAGGGGAGGGGGCCCTCCGAGGAACGGGGAGCTGTTTTTT. It translates to CASRRGGGPPRNGELFF.

The V gene is TRBV27, the J gene TRBJ1-5, with D tentatively TRBD1 (5 bases). Germline assignment: CDR1 MNHEY and CDR2 SMNVEV (reference sequence). Trimming stripped 4 bases from V and 3 bases from J, with 7 bases between. This CDR3 contains 13 residues. The DNA for the CDR3 is TGTGCCAGCAGTTGGGGCAACAATCAGCCCCAGCATTTT. The encoded protein is CASSWGNNQPQHF.

This clone was found once. The rearrangement links TRBV5-6 to TRBJ2-5; the D gene is possibly TRBD1 (6 bases). Germline V CDR1 and CDR2: SGHDT, YYEEEE. Trimming removed 0 bases from V and 5 bases from J, with 14 bases in between. This CDR3 contains 15 residues. CDR3 nucleotide sequence: TGTGCCAGCAGCTTGGACAGGGTGAAGGGGGAGACCCAGTACTTC. Its translation: CASSLDRVKGETQYF.

V and J are TRBV4-1 and TRBJ1-5, with a possible D match to TRBD1 (5 bases). CDR1 MGHRA and CDR2 YSYEKL come from the germline V gene. The CDR3 sequence is 15 residues long. V lost 2 bases and J lost 4, with 12 bases in between. The CDR3 region is CASSQFDSSNQPQHF. The CDR3 DNA reads as TGCGCCAGCAGCCAATTCGACAGTTCTAATCAGCCCCAGCATTTT.

This clone occurred once. V and J are TRBV5-6 and TRBJ1-1, with D hard to call. The germline CDR1 and CDR2 sequences are SGHDT and YYEEEE. The CDR3 sequence is 14 residues long. The V end was cut by 0 bases, the J end by 11 bases, with 17 bases between. This chain's CDR3 is CASSLGAGGPAAFF. The CDR3 DNA reads as TGTGCCAGCAGCTTGGGGGCAGGTGGGCCGGCGGCTTTCTTT.

The rearrangement links TRBV7-9 to TRBJ2-1, with D unresolved. The ends were cut back, 5 bases at V and 5 bases at J, with 13 bases in the middle. Per germline, CDR1 SEHNR and CDR2 FQNEAQ (reference sequence). This CDR3 has 14 amino acids. CDR3 nucleotide sequence: TGTGCCAGCAGCATACCGACACTGGACAATGAGCAGTTCTTC. It codes for CASSIPTLDNEQFF.

V and J are TRBV10-3 and TRBJ1-4; 12 bases fit TRBD1. Germline loops: CDR1 ENHRY, CDR2 SYGVKD. The V and J ends lost 6 bases and 4 bases, in that order; junction bases with no gene match: 6. CDR3 length: 16 residues. For the CDR3, the DNA is TGTGCCATCAGCAGGGACAGGGGGCAGGGTAATGAAAAACTGTTTTTT. Amino acids: CAISRDRGQGNEKLFF.

Turning to this clone: The same CDR3 also results from other DNA sequences found in this sample. The chain is built from TRBV5-5 and TRBJ2-5; D is uncertain. Germline V gene lookup returns CDR1 SGHKS and CDR2 YYEKEE (reference sequence). The CDR3 contains 13 residues. V was shortened by 0 bases and J by 2 bases, with 5 bases between the two germline ends. The CDR3 sequence: CASSLGPQETQYF. CDR3 nucleotides: TGTGCCAGCAGCTTGGGACCTCAAGAGACCCAGTACTTC.

This clone came up a few times. The chain is built from TRBV7-2 and TRBJ1-1, with TRBD1 as a possible D gene (6 bases). The CDR3 sequence is 15 residues long. Per germline, CDR1 SGHTA and CDR2 FQGNSA. V was trimmed by 6 bases and J by 0 bases, leaving 14 bases between them. CDR3: CASSTDRRMNTEAFF. The CDR3 nucleotides are TGTGCCAGCAGTACCGACAGGAGGATGAACACTGAAGCTTTCTTT.

This chain uses TRBV4-2 with TRBJ2-7; D is possibly TRBD1 (5 bases). The CDR3 length is 14 residues. Germline V lookup: CDR1 LGHNA, CDR2 YNFKEQ. The ends were cut back, 6 bases at V and 5 bases at J, with 17 bases in the middle. CDR3 amino acids: CASSPRGSHHEQYF. The CDR3 DNA follows: TGTGCCAGCAGTCCTAGGGGATCTCACCACGAGCAGTACTTC.

The rearrangement joins TRBV19 to TRBJ1-5; D not resolved. Germline-derived CDR1 and CDR2 are LNHDA and SQIVND (reference sequence). This CDR3 is built from 14 residues. The ends were cut back, 5 bases at V and 4 bases at J, with 12 bases in the middle. As DNA, the CDR3 is TGTGCCAGTAGTCTCCAAGGGATTAATCAGCCCCAGCATTTT. Translated, it gives CASSLQGINQPQHF.

This clone appeared a single time. The rearrangement uses TRBV7-2 and TRBJ2-5; 9 nucleotides match TRBD2. The V segment lost 3 bases and the J segment 5 bases; nucleotides outside the gene matches: 4. This CDR3 is built from 14 residues. Looked up from germline, CDR1 is SGHTA and CDR2 is FQGNSA. CDR3: CASSLTSGGETQYF. CDR3 sequence (DNA): TGTGCCAGCAGCTTGACTAGCGGTGGGGAGACCCAGTACTTC.

The chain recombines TRBV2 with TRBJ1-1; tentative D call: TRBD1 (6 bases). Germline CDR1 is SNHLY and CDR2 is FYNNEI. Trimming took 6 bases from V and 5 from J, leaving 13 bases between them. CDR3 length equals 13 residues. CDR3 loop: CASSFDRSTEAFF. CDR3 bases: TGTGCCAGCAGCTTTGACAGGTCTACTGAAGCTTTCTTT.

This clone was detected only a few times. The V call is TRBV11-2, the J call TRBJ1-1; D ambiguous. CDR1 is SGHAT, CDR2 FQNNGV, per germline. CDR3 length: 12 residues. V was clipped by 6 bases and J by 10 bases, with 15 bases between them. The CDR3 bases are TGTGCCAGCAGTCAATACGGAGTCTCAGCTTTCTTT. Translated: CASSQYGVSAFF.

This rearrangement joins TRBV11-2 to TRBJ2-3, with 7 bases fitting TRBD2. The CDR3 sequence is 15 residues long. Germline V gene sequence: CDR1 SGHAT, CDR2 FQNNGV. Trimming at V came to 1 base and at J to 2 bases, leaving 3 bases not matched to a gene. Here the CDR3 reads CASSLVGTNTDTQYF. In DNA form, the CDR3 reads TGTGCCAGCAGCTTAGTGGGGACTAACACAGATACGCAGTATTTT.

The chain recombines TRBV3-1 (or the pseudogene TRBV3-2) with TRBJ2-4; tentatively, D is TRBD2 (5 bases). Germline values: CDR1 LGHDT, CDR2 YNNKEL (reference sequence). Trimming left V 0 bases short and J 0 bases short, with 15 bases between. The CDR3 has 18 amino acids. The CDR3 DNA follows: TGTGCCAGCAGCCAAGAAGGTGGACTCACCGTAGCCAAAAACATTCAGTACTTC. Its translation is CASSQEGGLTVAKNIQYF.

This chain uses TRBV24-1 with TRBJ1-2; 7 bases are a match to TRBD1. The CDR3 runs 14 residues. Trimming cost V 3 bases and J 8 bases; bases outside gene matches: 8. The germline V gene encodes CDR1 KGHDR and CDR2 SFDVKD. The CDR3 region has the DNA TGTGCCACCAGTGATCCGGGACAGATAGGCGGCTACACCTTC. This codes for CATSDPGQIGGYTF.

The chain is built from TRBV27 and TRBJ1-2; D is possibly TRBD1 (5 bases). Germline values: CDR1 MNHEY, CDR2 SMNVEV (reference sequence). This CDR3 is 13 amino acids long. The V and J ends lost 4 bases and 10 bases respectively, with 16 bases between them. CDR3 in DNA: TGTGCCAGCAGTTATTTGGCCGACGGGGCCTACACCTTC. Protein product: CASSYLADGAYTF.

This chain links TRBV3-1 (or the pseudogene TRBV3-2) with TRBJ1-2, with D possibly being TRBD1 (6 bases). This CDR3 spans 14 amino acids. CDR1 LGHDT and CDR2 YNNKEL come from the germline V gene (reference sequence). V lost 2 bases to trimming and J lost 6 bases, with 13 bases between them. The CDR3 sequence is CASSQWQGSDGYTF. The CDR3 region has the DNA TGTGCCAGCAGCCAATGGCAGGGGTCGGATGGCTACACCTTC.

V and J are TRBV2 and TRBJ1-3; TRBD1 might be the D (5 bases). Between the trimmed V and J ends, which lost 2 bases and 4 bases, there was a span of 9 bases. Germline values: CDR1 SNHLY, CDR2 FYNNEI. CDR3 length equals 14 residues. Written as DNA, the CDR3 is TGTGCCAGCAGTGAACAGGGAGGCGGAAACACCATATATTTT. This codes for CASSEQGGGNTIYF. The full variable domain, in which reference TRBV2 and TRBJ1-3 provide the parts outside the CDR3, is EPEVTQTPSHQVTQMGQEVILRCVPISNHLYFYWYRQILGQKVEFLVSFYNNEISEKSEIFDDQFSVERPDGSNFTLKIRSTKLEDSAMYFCASSEQGGGNTIYFGEGSWLTVV.